These T cell receptor beta chains were read from a single sample in a study of blood T cell repertoires in COVID-19. The repertoire was sequenced with immunoSEQ multiplex PCR; TCRdb's copy has only in-frame clones and lacks some. The sample lists about 280,000 clones, over 80% seen once, with roughly 4% in the top ten. The sample consisted of PBMCs or T cells enriched from blood (not recorded which). These receptors originate from a woman aged 25 to 39 with acute COVID-19. The CDR3 runs from the conserved cysteine through the conserved F or W. The order of the fields is V gene, J gene, D gene, CDR3 DNA, CDR3 protein. D genes are given only for firm matches.

>TRBV7-2|TRBJ1-2|TRBD1
TGTGCCAGCAGCTTGGACAGGGGCTATGGCTACACCTTC
CASSLDRGYGYTF
>TRBV28|TRBJ1-5|.
TGTGCCAGCAGTTTCTTAAATCAGCCCCAGCATTTT
CASSFLNQPQHF
>TRBV14|TRBJ1-5|.
TGTGCCAGCAGCCAAGATGGAGGGTTTCAGCCCCAGCATTTT
CASSQDGGFQPQHF
>TRBV19|TRBJ1-5|.
TGTGCCAGTAGTGCCCCCCGGGGGGCGAATCAGCCCCAGCATTTT
CASSAPRGANQPQHF
>TRBV16|TRBJ1-2|.
TGTGCCAGCAGCCAATTCGATCAGGGTGGTGGCTACACCTTC
CASSQFDQGGGYTF
>TRBV15|TRBJ2-3|TRBD2
TGTGCCACCAGCAGAGGGATAGCGGGAGGTCCAGATACGCAGTATTTT
CATSRGIAGGPDTQYF
>TRBV7-9|TRBJ1-4|.
TGTGCCAGCAGTCCCGGTGAAAAACTGTTTTTT
CASSPGEKLFF
>TRBV10-1|TRBJ1-3|.
TGCGCCAGCAGTGGACAGCACTCTGGAAACACCATATATTTT
CASSGQHSGNTIYF
>TRBV5-1|TRBJ2-3|TRBD1
TGCGCCAGCAGCTTAACTTTCGAGGACAGGAGCTCCACAGATACGCAGTATTTT
CASSLTFEDRSSTDTQYF
>TRBV14|TRBJ2-2|TRBD1
TGTGCCAGCAGCAACCGGGACAGGGGCCCCAGTGGGGAGCTGTTTTTT
CASSNRDRGPSGELFF
>TRBV7-6|TRBJ2-1|TRBD2
TGTGCCAGCAGCTTAGGGCTAGCGGGAGTAAATGAGCAGTTCTTC
CASSLGLAGVNEQFF
>TRBV28|TRBJ2-3|TRBD2
TGTGCCAGCAGTTTAGGGATAGCGGGAGGTAGCACAGATACGCAGTATTTT
CASSLGIAGGSTDTQYF
>TRBV6-5|TRBJ2-3|TRBD1
TGTGCCAGCAGGAAGGACAGGGGGACAGATACGCAGTATTTT
CASRKDRGTDTQYF
>TRBV25-1|TRBJ2-5|.
TGTGCCAGCAGTGAGGGGCGGGAACGACCTTTACAAGAGACCCAGTACTTC
CASSEGRERPLQETQYF
>TRBV5-1|TRBJ2-1|TRBD2
TGCGCCAGCAGCTTGGGGACTAGCGGATACAATGAGCAGTTCTTC
CASSLGTSGYNEQFF
>TRBV30|TRBJ2-3|TRBD2
TGTGCCTGGAGTGTATCTCGGACTCCTAGCGGTAGCACAGATACGCAGTATTTT
CAWSVSRTPSGSTDTQYF